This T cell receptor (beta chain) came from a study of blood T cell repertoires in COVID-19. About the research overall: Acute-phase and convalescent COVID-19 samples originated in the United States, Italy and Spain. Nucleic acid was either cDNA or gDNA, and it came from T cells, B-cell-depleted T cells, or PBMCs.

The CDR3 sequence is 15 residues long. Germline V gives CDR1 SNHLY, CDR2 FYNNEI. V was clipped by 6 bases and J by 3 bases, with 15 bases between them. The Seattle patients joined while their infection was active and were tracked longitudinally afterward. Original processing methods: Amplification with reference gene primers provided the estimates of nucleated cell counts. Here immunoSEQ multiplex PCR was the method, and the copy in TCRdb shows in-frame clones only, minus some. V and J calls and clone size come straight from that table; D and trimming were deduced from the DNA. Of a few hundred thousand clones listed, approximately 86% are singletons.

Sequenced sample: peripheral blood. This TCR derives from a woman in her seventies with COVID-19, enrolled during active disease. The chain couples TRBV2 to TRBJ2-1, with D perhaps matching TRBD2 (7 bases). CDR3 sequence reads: CASSPGGGGYNEQFF. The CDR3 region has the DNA TGTGCCAGCAGCCCTGGGGGGGGCGGCTACAATGAGCAGTTCTTC.